These 20 T cell receptor beta chains came from one sample sequenced in a study of blood T cell repertoires in COVID-19. Profiled with immunoSEQ multiplex PCR; TCRdb holds only in-frame clones, not every one. The data hold approximately 300,000 clones, with 65% to 90% observed a single time. The sequenced material came from PBMCs or T cells enriched from blood (not recorded which). These receptors were obtained from a woman aged 18 to 35 who had recovered from COVID-19.

This chain joins TRBV2 and TRBJ1-4; TRBD1 matches 8 bases. Germline loops: CDR1 SNHLY, CDR2 FYNNEI. V was pared by 6 bases and J by 7 bases, with 4 bases of the junction left unmatched. The length of the CDR3 is 13 residues. The CDR3 spells CASRQGASEKLFF. The CDR3 DNA follows: TGTGCCAGCAGGCAGGGGGCGAGTGAAAAACTGTTTTTT.

This rearrangement joins TRBV27 to TRBJ2-6; 8 bases are shared with TRBD1. CDR1 and CDR2 (germline): MNHEY, SMNVEV (reference sequence). The CDR3 sequence is 18 residues long. The J segment lost 0 bases and the V segment lost 8 bases, leaving 12 bases of the junction unmatched. The chain's CDR3 is CASSPRGLMVSGANVLTF. The CDR3 DNA sequence: TGTGCCAGCTCCCCCAGGGGGCTCATGGTCTCTGGGGCCAACGTCCTGACTTTC.

The DNA for the CDR3 is TGTGCCAGCAGCGAAAACCTCGCAGGGAAGGACACCGGGGAGCTGTTTTTT. Translated: CASSENLAGKDTGELFF. The chain joins TRBV9 to TRBJ2-2; possibly TRBD1 for D (5 bases). The germline V gene encodes CDR1 SGDLS and CDR2 YYNGEE. V gave up 3 bases and J gave up 3 bases, with 18 bases separating them. This CDR3 contains 17 residues.

This chain links TRBV28 with TRBJ2-3; D gene unclear. The V gene lost 3 bases and the J gene lost 4 bases, with 11 bases spanning the gap. CDR3 length equals 14 residues. In germline, CDR1 is MDHEN, CDR2 SYDVKM. The CDR3 spells CASSFLSPADTQYF. CDR3 sequence (DNA): TGTGCCAGCAGTTTCCTATCACCTGCAGATACGCAGTATTTT.

V and J are TRBV5-6 and TRBJ2-3; no firm D call. Germline V gene sequence: CDR1 SGHDT, CDR2 YYEEEE. The V and J ends lost 3 bases and 0 bases respectively, with 14 bases between them. This CDR3 is built from 16 residues. The CDR3 loop is CASSSPLYTSTDTQYF. CDR3 sequence (DNA): TGTGCCAGCAGCTCGCCCCTTTATACTAGCACAGATACGCAGTATTTT.

The chain couples TRBV6-6 to TRBJ2-5; D gene ambiguous. V lost 0 bases and J 4 bases, leaving 3 bases between the germline ends. Germline V lookup: CDR1 MNHNY, CDR2 SVGAGI (reference sequence). CDR3 length: 12 residues. In nucleotides, the CDR3 is TGTGCCAGCAGTTACTCGAGAGAGACCCAGTACTTC. Amino acid sequence: CASSYSRETQYF.

The rearrangement links TRBV19 to TRBJ1-3, with D tentatively TRBD1 (5 bases). This CDR3 has 15 amino acids. Germline-derived CDR1 and CDR2 are LNHDA and SQIVND (reference sequence). V lost 3 bases and J 2 bases, leaving 11 bases between the germline ends. CDR3 in amino acids: CASSILAGAGNTIYF. The CDR3 coding sequence is TGTGCCAGTAGTATCTTGGCGGGGGCTGGAAACACCATATATTTT.

The chain recombines TRBV7-2 with TRBJ2-1; D not resolved. V shed 0 bases and J shed 0 bases, with 6 bases lying between them. Germline V gives CDR1 SGHTA, CDR2 FQGNSA. The CDR3 is 15 amino acids. In nucleotides, the CDR3 is TGTGCCAGCAGCTTAGCGGTCAGCTCCTACAATGAGCAGTTCTTC. This translates into CASSLAVSSYNEQFF.

V gene TRBV20-1 combines with J gene TRBJ1-4, with D maybe TRBD1 (6 bases). This CDR3 is 13 amino acids long. V dropped 3 bases and J dropped 8 bases, with 13 bases sitting between them. Germline V gives CDR1 DFQATT, CDR2 SNEGSKA (reference sequence). The CDR3 coding sequence is TGCAGTGCTAGTTCCAGGGGATCCGAAAAACTGTTTTTT. Encoded protein: CSASSRGSEKLFF.

Only a few counts were recorded for this clone. The CDR3 coding sequence is TGCGCCAGCACCGGACAGGGGGAGAACACTGAAGCTTTCTTT. Protein product: CASTGQGENTEAFF. The chain carries TRBV10-2 and TRBJ1-1, with TRBD1 matching 10 bases. This CDR3 contains 14 residues. V lost 7 bases and J lost 1; bases outside the gene matches: 3. In germline, CDR1 is WSHSY, CDR2 SAAADI.

This clone was seen just once. The chain employs TRBV10-1 and TRBJ1-2; D not certain. Trimming took off 8 bases at V and 3 bases at J, with 13 bases between the two ends. This CDR3 spans 13 amino acids. In germline, CDR1 is WNHNN, CDR2 SYGVQD (reference sequence). The CDR3 DNA is TGCGCCAGCTCCACATCGGGAGACTATGGCTACACCTTC. Translating gives CASSTSGDYGYTF.

DNA for the CDR3: TGTGCCAGCAGTTTAGGAGGGGCTGTGGGAAACAATGAGCAGTTCTTC. It codes for CASSLGGAVGNNEQFF. The chain is built from TRBV28 and TRBJ2-1, with D possibly being TRBD2 (6 bases). Deletions cut 2 bases from V and 5 bases from J, with 16 bases between. CDR1 MDHEN and CDR2 SYDVKM come from the germline V gene. The CDR3 contains 16 residues.

The chain uses TRBV12-3 or TRBV12-4 and TRBJ1-5, with TRBD1 as a possible D gene (5 bases). This CDR3 has 13 residues. Trimming left V 3 bases short and J 4 bases short, with 7 bases between. The CDR3 DNA follows: TGTGCCAGCAGTTTGGGGACTAATCAGCCCCAGCATTTT. It is translated as CASSLGTNQPQHF.

The chain combines TRBV7-8 with TRBJ2-1, with 10 nucleotides matching TRBD2. The ends lost 3 bases at V and 4 bases at J; junction bases unmatched: 3. This CDR3 has 15 amino acids. The V gene's germline CDR1 is SGHVS and CDR2 FQNEAQ. CDR3 sequence (DNA): TGTGCCAGCAGCTTTAGCGGGGGGTTTTACAATGAGCAGTTCTTC. Translating gives CASSFSGGFYNEQFF.

The gene calls are TRBV6-2 or TRBV6-3 and TRBJ1-2; 9 positions match TRBD1. V lost 5 bases to trimming and J lost 0 bases; unmatched junction nucleotides: 4. The CDR3 is made up of 15 amino acids. Germline CDR1 MNHEY, CDR2 SVGEGT. The DNA for the CDR3 is TGTGCCAGCAGTCCCGGACAGGGGTCTAACTATGGCTACACCTTC. This sequence encodes CASSPGQGSNYGYTF.

Note on this clone: The same CDR3 arises from other DNA sequences in this sample as well. The chain employs TRBV9 and TRBJ1-4; perhaps TRBD1 as D (5 bases). Germline CDR1 is SGDLS and CDR2 is YYNGEE. V dropped 2 bases and J dropped 2 bases, with 7 bases sitting between them. The CDR3 is 14 residues long. CDR3 protein: CASSVGGTNEKLFF. The CDR3 DNA sequence: TGTGCCAGCAGCGTCGGGGGGACTAATGAAAAACTGTTTTTT.

The V gene is TRBV5-1, the J gene TRBJ1-4; possible D gene TRBD1, 6 bases. The CDR3 totals 16 residues. CDR1 and CDR2 (germline): SGHRS, YFSETQ. The ends were cut back, 2 bases at V and 0 bases at J, with 11 bases in the middle. CDR3 in DNA: TGCGCCAGCAGCTTAACAGGGAATCCAACTAATGAAAAACTGTTTTTT. It specifies CASSLTGNPTNEKLFF.

The rearrangement uses TRBV7-3 and TRBJ1-1; TRBD1 matches 7 bases. V was clipped by 5 bases and J by 1 base; unmatched bases: 10. Germline lookup yields CDR1 SGHTA and CDR2 FQGTGA. The CDR3 runs to 16 residues. The chain's CDR3 is CASSLLTGPTNTEAFF. As DNA, the CDR3 is TGTGCCAGCAGCCTACTGACAGGGCCGACGAACACTGAAGCTTTCTTT.

This clone was detected once. The genes are TRBV30 and TRBJ1-3, with D perhaps TRBD1 (6 bases). Germline-derived CDR1 and CDR2 are GTSNPN and SVGIG (reference sequence). The V gene lost 0 bases and the J gene lost 1 base, with 7 bases spanning the gap. The CDR3 is 14 residues long. CDR3 in DNA: TGTGCCTGGAGTGTACAGGGTTCTGGAAACACCATATATTTT. Protein product: CAWSVQGSGNTIYF. The entire variable domain, with the rest obtained from reference TRBV30 and TRBJ1-3, is as follows: SQTIHQWPATLVQPVGSPLSLECTVEGTSNPNLYWYRQAAGRGLQLLFYSVGIGQISSEVPQNLSASRPQDRQFILSSKKLLLSDSGFYLCAWSVQGSGNTIYFGEGSWLTVV.

J is TRBJ2-5 and V is TRBV7-2; 9 bases are a match to TRBD1. Germline CDR1 and CDR2: SGHTA and FQGNSA. The V segment lost 5 bases and the J segment 4 bases; nucleotides outside the gene matches: 8. The CDR3 has 15 residues. CDR3 coding DNA: TGTGCCAGCAGCCCCCGACCGGGACAGGGAGAGACCCAGTACTTC. Protein: CASSPRPGQGETQYF.